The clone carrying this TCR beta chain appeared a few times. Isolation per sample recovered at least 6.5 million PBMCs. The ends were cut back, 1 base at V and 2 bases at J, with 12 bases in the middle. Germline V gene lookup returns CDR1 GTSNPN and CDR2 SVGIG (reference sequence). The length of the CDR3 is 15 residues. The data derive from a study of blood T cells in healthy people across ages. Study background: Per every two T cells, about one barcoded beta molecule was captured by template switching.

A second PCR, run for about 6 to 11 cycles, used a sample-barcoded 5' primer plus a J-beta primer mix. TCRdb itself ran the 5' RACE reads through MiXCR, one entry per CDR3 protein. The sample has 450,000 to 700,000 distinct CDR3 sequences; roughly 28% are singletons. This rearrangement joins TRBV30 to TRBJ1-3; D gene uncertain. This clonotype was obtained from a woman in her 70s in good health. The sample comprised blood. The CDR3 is CAWSGGRIPGNTIYF. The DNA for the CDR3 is TGTGCCTGGAGTGGAGGCAGAATACCTGGAAACACCATATATTTT.